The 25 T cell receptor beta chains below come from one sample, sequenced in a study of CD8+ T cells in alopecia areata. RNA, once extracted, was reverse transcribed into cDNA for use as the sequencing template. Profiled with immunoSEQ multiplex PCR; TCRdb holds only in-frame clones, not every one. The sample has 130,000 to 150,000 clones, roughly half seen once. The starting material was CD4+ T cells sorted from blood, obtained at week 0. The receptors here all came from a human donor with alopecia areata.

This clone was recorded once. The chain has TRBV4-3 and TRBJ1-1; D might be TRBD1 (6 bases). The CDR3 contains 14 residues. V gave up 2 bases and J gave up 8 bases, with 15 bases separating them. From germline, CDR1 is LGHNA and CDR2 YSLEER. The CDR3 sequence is CASSQSTGSTEAFF. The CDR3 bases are TGCGCCAGCAGCCAATCAACAGGGAGTACCGAAGCTTTCTTT.

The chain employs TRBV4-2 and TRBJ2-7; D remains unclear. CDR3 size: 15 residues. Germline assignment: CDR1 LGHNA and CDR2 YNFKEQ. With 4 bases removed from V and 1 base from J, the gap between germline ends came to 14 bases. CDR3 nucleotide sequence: TGTGCCAGCAGCCCCAACATCGGGTCATCCTACGAGCAGTACTTC. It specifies CASSPNIGSSYEQYF.

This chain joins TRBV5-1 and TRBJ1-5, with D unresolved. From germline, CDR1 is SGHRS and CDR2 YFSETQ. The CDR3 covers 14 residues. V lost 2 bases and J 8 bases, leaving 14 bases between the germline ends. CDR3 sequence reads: CASSLGGLGEPQHF. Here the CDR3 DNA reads TGCGCCAGCAGCTTAGGAGGCCTCGGAGAGCCCCAGCATTTT.

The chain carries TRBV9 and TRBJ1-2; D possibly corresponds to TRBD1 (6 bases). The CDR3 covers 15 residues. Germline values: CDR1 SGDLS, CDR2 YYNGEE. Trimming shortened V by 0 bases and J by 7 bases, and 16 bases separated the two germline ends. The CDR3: CASSVVSTGSSGYTF. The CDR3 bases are TGTGCCAGCAGCGTAGTTAGTACAGGGTCCTCTGGCTACACCTTC.

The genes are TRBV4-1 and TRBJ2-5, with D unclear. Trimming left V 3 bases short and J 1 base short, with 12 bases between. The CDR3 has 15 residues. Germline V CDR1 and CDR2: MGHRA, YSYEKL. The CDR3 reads CASSHFRYTQETQYF. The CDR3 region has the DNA TGCGCCAGCAGCCACTTCAGGTACACCCAAGAGACCCAGTACTTC.

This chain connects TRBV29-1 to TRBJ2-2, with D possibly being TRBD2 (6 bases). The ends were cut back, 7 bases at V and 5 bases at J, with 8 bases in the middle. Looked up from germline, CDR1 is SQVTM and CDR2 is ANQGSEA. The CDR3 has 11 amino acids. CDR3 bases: TGCAGCGCCCGGGGGACCGGGGAGCTGTTTTTT. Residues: CSARGTGELFF.

The chain's CDR3 is CASSLFRGGSYNEQFF. DNA for the CDR3: TGCGCCAGCAGCTTGTTTCGGGGAGGCTCCTACAATGAGCAGTTCTTC. This chain links TRBV5-1 with TRBJ2-1; possible D gene TRBD2, 6 bases. Trimming pared 1 base from V and 0 bases from J, leaving 11 bases between. CDR3 length: 16 residues. Germline CDR1 reads SGHRS; CDR2 reads YFSETQ.

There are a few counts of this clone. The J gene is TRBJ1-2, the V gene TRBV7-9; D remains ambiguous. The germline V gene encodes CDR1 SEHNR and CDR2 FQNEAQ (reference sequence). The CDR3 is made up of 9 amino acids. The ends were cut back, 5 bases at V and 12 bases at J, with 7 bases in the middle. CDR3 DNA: TGTGCCAGCAGCCCCCCAAACACCTTC. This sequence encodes CASSPPNTF.

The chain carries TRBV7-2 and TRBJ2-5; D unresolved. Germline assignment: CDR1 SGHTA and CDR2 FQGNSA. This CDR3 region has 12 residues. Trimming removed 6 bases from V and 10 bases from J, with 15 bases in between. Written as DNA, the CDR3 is TGTGCCAGCAGTCAGTGGCCGTTTGGCCAGTACTTC. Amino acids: CASSQWPFGQYF. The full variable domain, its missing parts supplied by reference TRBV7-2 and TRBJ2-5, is GAGVSQSPSNKVTEKGKDVELRCDPISGHTALYWYRQSLGQGLEFLIYFQGNSAPDKSGLPSDRFSAERTGGSVSTLTIQRTQQEDSAVYLCASSQWPFGQYFGPGTRLLVL.

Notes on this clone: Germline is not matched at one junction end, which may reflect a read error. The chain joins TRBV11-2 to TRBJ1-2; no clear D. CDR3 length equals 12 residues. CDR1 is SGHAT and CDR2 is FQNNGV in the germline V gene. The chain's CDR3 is CASSLAVGSHSF. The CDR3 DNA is TGTGCCAGCAGCTTAGCTGTGGGATCTCATTCTTTC. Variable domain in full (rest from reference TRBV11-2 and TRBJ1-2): EAGVAQSPRYKIIEKRQSVAFWCNPISGHATLYWYQQILGQGPKLLIQFQNNGVVDDSQLPKDRFSAERLKGVDSTLKIQPAKLEDSAVYLCASSLAVGSHSFGSGTRLTVV.

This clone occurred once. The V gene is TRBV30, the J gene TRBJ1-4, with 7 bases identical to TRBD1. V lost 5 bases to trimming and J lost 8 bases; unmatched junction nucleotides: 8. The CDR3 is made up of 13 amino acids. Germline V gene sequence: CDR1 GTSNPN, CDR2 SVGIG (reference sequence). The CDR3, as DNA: TGTGCCTGGTCGGGGGACAGAGGGGAAAAACTGTTTTTT. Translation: CAWSGDRGEKLFF.

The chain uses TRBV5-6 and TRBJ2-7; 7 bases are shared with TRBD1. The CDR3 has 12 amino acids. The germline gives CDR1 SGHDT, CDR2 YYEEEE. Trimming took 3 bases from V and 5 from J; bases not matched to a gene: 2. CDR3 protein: CASSYRGHEQYF. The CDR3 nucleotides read TGTGCCAGCAGCTACAGGGGTCACGAGCAGTACTTC.

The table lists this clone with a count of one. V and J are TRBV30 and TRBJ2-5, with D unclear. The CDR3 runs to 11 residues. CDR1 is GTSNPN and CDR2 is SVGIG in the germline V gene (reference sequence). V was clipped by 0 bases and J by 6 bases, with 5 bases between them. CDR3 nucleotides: TGTGCCTGGAGTGTGAGTAAGACCCAGTACTTC. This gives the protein CAWSVSKTQYF.

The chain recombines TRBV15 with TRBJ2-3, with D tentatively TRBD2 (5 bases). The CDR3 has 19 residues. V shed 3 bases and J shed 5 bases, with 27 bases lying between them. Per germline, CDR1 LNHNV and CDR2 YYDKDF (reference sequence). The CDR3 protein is CATSRGPRGRARMGDTQYF. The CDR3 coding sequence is TGTGCCACCAGCAGGGGCCCCAGAGGGCGGGCTAGGATGGGAGATACGCAGTATTTT.

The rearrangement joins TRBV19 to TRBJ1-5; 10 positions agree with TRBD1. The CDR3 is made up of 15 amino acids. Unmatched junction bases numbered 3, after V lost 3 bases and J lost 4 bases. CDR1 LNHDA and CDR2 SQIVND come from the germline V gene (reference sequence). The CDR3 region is CASSMGTGANQPQHF. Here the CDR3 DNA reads TGTGCCAGTAGTATGGGGACAGGGGCGAATCAGCCCCAGCATTTT.

The CDR3 nucleotides are TGTGCCAGCAGCCAGGGGGAGGGACTAGCGGCCTACAATGAGCAGTTCTTC. It translates to CASSQGEGLAAYNEQFF. The chain is built from TRBV4-2 and TRBJ2-1; 11 bases fit TRBD2. The germline V gene encodes CDR1 LGHNA and CDR2 YNFKEQ. V trimming: 3 bases; J trimming: 2 bases; junction bases outside the gene matches: 6. There are 17 residues in the CDR3.

This chain's CDR3 is CASSPKTSPGQFF. As DNA, the CDR3 is TGTGCCAGCAGCCCCAAGACTAGCCCCGGGCAGTTCTTC. The chain joins TRBV14 to TRBJ2-1; TRBD2 matches at 7 bases. V shed 4 bases and J 12 bases; nucleotides not matched to a gene: 9. The CDR3 is 13 residues long. Germline V gene sequence: CDR1 SGHDN, CDR2 FVKESK.

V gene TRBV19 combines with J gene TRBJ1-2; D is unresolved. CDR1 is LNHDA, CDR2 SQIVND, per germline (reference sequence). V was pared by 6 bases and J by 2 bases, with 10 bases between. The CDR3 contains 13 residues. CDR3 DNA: TGTGCCAGTAGGCTGGACGGAAACTATGGCTACACCTTC. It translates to CASRLDGNYGYTF.

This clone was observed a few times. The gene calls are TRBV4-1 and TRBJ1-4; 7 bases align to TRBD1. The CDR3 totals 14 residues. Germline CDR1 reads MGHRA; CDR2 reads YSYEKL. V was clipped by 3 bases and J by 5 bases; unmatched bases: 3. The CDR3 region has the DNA TGCGCCAGCAGCCAGGACAGGCTCAATGAAAAACTGTTTTTT. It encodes CASSQDRLNEKLFF.

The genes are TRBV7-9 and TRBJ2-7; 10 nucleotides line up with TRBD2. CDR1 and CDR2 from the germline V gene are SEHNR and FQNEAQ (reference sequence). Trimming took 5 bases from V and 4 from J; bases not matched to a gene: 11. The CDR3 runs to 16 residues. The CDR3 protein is CASSPRILAGPYEQYF. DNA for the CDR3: TGTGCCAGCAGCCCGCGGATACTAGCGGGGCCGTACGAGCAGTACTTC.

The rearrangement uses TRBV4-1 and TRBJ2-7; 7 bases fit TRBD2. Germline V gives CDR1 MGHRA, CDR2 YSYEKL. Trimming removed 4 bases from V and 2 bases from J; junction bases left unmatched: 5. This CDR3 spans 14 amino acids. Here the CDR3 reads CASSPTSTTYEQYF. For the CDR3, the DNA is TGCGCCAGCAGCCCGACTAGCACTACCTACGAGCAGTACTTC.

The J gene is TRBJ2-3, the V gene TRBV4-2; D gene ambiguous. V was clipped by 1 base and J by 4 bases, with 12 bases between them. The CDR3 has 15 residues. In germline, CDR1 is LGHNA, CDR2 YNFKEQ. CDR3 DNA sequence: TGTGCCAGCAGCCAAGTAAGTCTGGCTTCAGATACGCAGTATTTT. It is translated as CASSQVSLASDTQYF.

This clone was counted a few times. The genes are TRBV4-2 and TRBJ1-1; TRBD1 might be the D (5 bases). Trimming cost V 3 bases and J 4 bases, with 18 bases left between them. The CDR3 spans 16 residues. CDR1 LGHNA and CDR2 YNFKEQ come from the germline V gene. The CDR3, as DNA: TGTGCCAGCAGCCAGGGGCGGGTAAACGAGGGCACTGAAGCTTTCTTT. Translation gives CASSQGRVNEGTEAFF.

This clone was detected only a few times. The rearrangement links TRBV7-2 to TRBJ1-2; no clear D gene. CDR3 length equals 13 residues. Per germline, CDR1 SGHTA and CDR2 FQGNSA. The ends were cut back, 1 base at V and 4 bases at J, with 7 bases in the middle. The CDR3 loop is CASSLGTSYGYTF. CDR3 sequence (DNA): TGTGCCAGCAGCTTAGGGACGTCCTATGGCTACACCTTC.

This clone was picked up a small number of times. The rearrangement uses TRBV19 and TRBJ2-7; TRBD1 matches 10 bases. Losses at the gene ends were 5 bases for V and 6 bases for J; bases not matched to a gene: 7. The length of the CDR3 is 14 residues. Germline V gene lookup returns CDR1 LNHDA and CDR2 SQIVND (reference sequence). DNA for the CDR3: TGTGCCAGTAGTGGGGGACAGGGGATATCCGAGCAGTACTTC. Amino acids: CASSGGQGISEQYF. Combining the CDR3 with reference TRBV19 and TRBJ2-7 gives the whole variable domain DGGITQSPKYLFRKEGQNVTLSCEQNLNHDAMYWYRQDPGQGLRLIYYSQIVNDFQKGDIAEGYSVSREKKESFPLTVTSAQKNPTAFYLCASSGGQGISEQYFGPGTRLTVT.